This TCR beta chain was recorded in a study of blood T cell repertoires in COVID-19. Measured with immunoSEQ multiplex PCR; TCRdb has only the in-frame clones, and not every one. This sample has 220,000 or so clones, with 80% to 90% found just once. The CDR3 spans 13 residues. Unmatched junction bases numbered 6, after V lost 7 bases and J lost 3 bases. Germline V gene data show CDR1 as SQVTM and CDR2 as ANQGSEA. The clonotype originates from a man between 45 and 60 years old who had recovered from COVID-19. Material for sequencing was peripheral blood. The chain couples TRBV29-1 to TRBJ2-1, with 7 positions matching TRBD1. This CDR3 reads CSARQGSYNEQFF. The CDR3 DNA follows: TGCAGCGCCCGACAGGGCAGCTACAATGAGCAGTTCTTC.